The next 5 T cell receptor beta chains were all read from a single sample in a study of OX40 agonist ivuxolimab in advanced cancers. Profiling relied on immunoSEQ multiplex PCR, and the TCRdb table lists in-frame clones only, not all of them. The sample records roughly 92,000 clones, 92% being singletons. The material was CD4+ or CD8+ T cells sorted from blood, obtained in a trial of the OX40 agonist ivuxolimab. These receptors were obtained from an adult with an advanced solid tumor such as melanoma, head and neck, liver or kidney cancer.

The J gene is TRBJ1-2, the V gene TRBV5-1; TRBD1 matches 10 bases. Germline loops: CDR1 SGHRS, CDR2 YFSETQ. Trimming took 4 bases from V and 2 from J; bases not matched to a gene: 5. The CDR3 consists of 15 residues. Here the CDR3 DNA reads TGCGCCAGCAGCGCCGCGGGACAGGGGAACTATGGCTACACCTTC. This gives the protein CASSAAGQGNYGYTF. Full variable domain (missing parts from reference TRBV5-1 and TRBJ1-2): KAGVTQTPRYLIKTRGQQVTLSCSPISGHRSVSWYQQTPGQGLQFLFEYFSETQRNKGNFPGRFSGRQFSNSRSEMNVSTLELGDSALYLCASSAAGQGNYGYTFGSGTRLTVV.

In DNA form, the CDR3 reads TGTGCCAGTACCCTCGGGGCGGGGGGCCTCAATGAGCAGTTCTTC. Its protein is CASTLGAGGLNEQFF. The J gene is TRBJ2-1, the V gene TRBV19, with 8 bases fitting TRBD2. The CDR3 is made up of 15 amino acids. Germline V CDR1 and CDR2: LNHDA, SQIVND (reference sequence). V lost 7 bases, J lost 6 bases, and 11 bases stayed unmatched.

This clone was seen once. V and J are TRBV29-1 and TRBJ2-2, with 7 bases fitting TRBD1. The CDR3 consists of 14 residues. Germline assignment: CDR1 SQVTM and CDR2 ANQGSEA. J lost 6 bases, V lost 4 bases, and 8 bases had no gene match. CDR3 coding DNA: TGCAGCGTTGTCGATGGGCAGGGGGCCGGGGAGCTGTTTTTT. As protein: CSVVDGQGAGELFF.

The chain combines TRBV10-1 with TRBJ1-1, with no clear D. The CDR3 runs to 15 residues. V lost 0 bases, J lost 5 bases, and 13 bases lay in between. Germline lookup yields CDR1 WNHNN and CDR2 SYGVQD (reference sequence). CDR3 nucleotides: TGCGCCAGCAGTGAGTCTCGGGGTGTAAGTACTGAAGCTTTCTTT. Translating it yields CASSESRGVSTEAFF.

The rearrangement joins TRBV9 to TRBJ1-6; D uncertain. The CDR3 is 13 amino acids. CDR1 is SGDLS and CDR2 is YYNGEE in the germline V gene. The germline V and J ends were trimmed by 0 bases and 9 bases, with 7 bases remaining between them. The CDR3 region is CASSVDKVSPLHF. The CDR3 DNA reads as TGTGCCAGCAGCGTAGATAAAGTTTCACCCCTCCACTTT. The full variable domain, completed using reference TRBV9 and TRBJ1-6, is DSGVTQTPKHLITATGQRVTLRCSPRSGDLSVYWYQQSLDQGLQFLIQYYNGEERAKGNILERFSAQQFPDLHSELNLSSLELGDSALYFCASSVDKVSPLHFGNGTRLTVT.